The clone carrying this T cell receptor beta chain was seen repeatedly, ten times or more. Its target is unknown. A 5'RACE template-switching step, the method used to make TCR cDNA, added a universal primer site and UMIs. TCRdb reanalysed the 5' RACE reads using MiXCR and keeps one entry per CDR3 protein. Found here are about 240,000 distinct CDR3 sequences, 6.9% of them singletons; the top ten hold about 0.85%. This specimen comes from a study of T cells after yellow fever vaccination. General observations from the study: Weaker, the secondary response peaked sooner, at day 5 versus 15.

The V end lost 4 bases, the J end lost 7 bases, and 17 bases lay between the germline ends. Germline V gene data show CDR1 as ENHRY and CDR2 as SYGVKD. This CDR3 comprises 15 residues. The sample was CD4+ T cells sorted from PBMCs, taken 15 days after the yellow fever booster vaccination. The chain combines TRBV10-3 with TRBJ2-1; tentatively, D is TRBD2 (5 bases). The TCR sequence derives from a man aged 25 to 45 who received the YFV17D yellow fever vaccine. CDR3 residues: CAISVPGGGVNEQFF. CDR3 bases: TGTGCCATCAGTGTCCCAGGAGGTGGGGTGAATGAGCAGTTCTTC.